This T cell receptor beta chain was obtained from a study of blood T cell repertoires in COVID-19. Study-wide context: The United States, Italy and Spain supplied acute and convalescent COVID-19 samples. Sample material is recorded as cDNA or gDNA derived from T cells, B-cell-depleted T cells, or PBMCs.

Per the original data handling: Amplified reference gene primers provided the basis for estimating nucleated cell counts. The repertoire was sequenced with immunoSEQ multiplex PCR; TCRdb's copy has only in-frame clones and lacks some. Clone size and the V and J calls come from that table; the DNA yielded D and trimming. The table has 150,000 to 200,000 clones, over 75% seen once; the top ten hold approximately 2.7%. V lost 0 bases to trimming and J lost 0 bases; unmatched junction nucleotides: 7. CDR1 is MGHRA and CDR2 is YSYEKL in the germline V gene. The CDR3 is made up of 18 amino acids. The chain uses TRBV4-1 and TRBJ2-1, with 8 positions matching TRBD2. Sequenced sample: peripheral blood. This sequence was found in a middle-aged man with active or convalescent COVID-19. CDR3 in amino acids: CASSQDPPSGSSYNEQFF. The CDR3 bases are TGCGCCAGCAGCCAAGACCCCCCCAGCGGGAGCTCCTACAATGAGCAGTTCTTC.